This TCR beta chain is from a study of cytomegalovirus exposure and HLA in healthy donors. Note on this clone: Its antigen is unidentified.

The study ran its PCR with 60 Vbeta and 13 Jbeta primers. TCRdb keeps only in-frame clones here, not all; method: immunoSEQ multiplex PCR. The table has over 85,000 clones, around 73% seen once. V dropped 0 bases and J dropped 0 bases, with 15 bases sitting between them. The CDR3 contains 17 residues. The germline V gene has CDR1 SQVTM and CDR2 ANQGSEA. Points from the study as a whole: Follow-up analysis found HLA locus-dependent TCR association rates, highest for DRB1 and lowest for HLA-C. A later analysis appeared to link common viral pathogens to several of the most significant clusters. A list of roughly 160 TCR beta chains associated with cytomegalovirus was given. Specificity for CMV antigens was confirmed in vitro for a few of the CMV-associated chains.

The receptor's source is a female donor in good health and CMV-seronegative. Sequenced input: PBMCs. The chain links TRBV29-1 to TRBJ1-3; D not resolved. The CDR3 bases are TGCAGCGTTGAAGATGGTACATACCCCCTCTCTGGAAACACCATATATTTT. It codes for CSVEDGTYPLSGNTIYF.